Following are 6 T cell receptor beta chains from one sample sequenced in a study of T cells in Graves' hyperthyroidism and ophthalmopathy. TCR beta CDR3 region amplification was performed from RNA transcripts. Primed by the HTBI set, a first-round RT-PCR was run on the TCR CDR3. TCRdb reanalysed the multiplex PCR reads using MiXCR and keeps one entry per CDR3 protein. The table includes roughly 280,000 distinct CDR3 sequences, roughly 22% detected once. Sequenced input: blood. Receptors were obtained from a man younger than 40 with Graves' ophthalmopathy.

This clonotype was seen at least ten times. The V gene is TRBV3-1, the J gene TRBJ1-1, with 7 bases lining up with TRBD1. The CDR3 loop spans 14 amino acids. Per the germline V gene, CDR1 is LGHDT and CDR2 is YNNKEL (reference sequence). V dropped 7 bases and J dropped 1; count of bases not matched to a gene: 6. The CDR3 sequence is CASTLTGANTEAFF. The CDR3 bases are TGTGCCAGCACCCTCACAGGGGCGAACACTGAAGCTTTCTTT. Full variable domain (missing parts from reference TRBV3-1 and TRBJ1-1): DTAVSQTPKYLVTQMGNDKSIKCEQNLGHDTMYWYKQDSKKFLKIMFSYNNKELIINETVPNRFSPKSPDKAHLNLHINSLELGDSAVYFCASTLTGANTEAFFGQGTRLTVV.

This clonotype was picked up one time. Its ends do not fully match the called genes, so a read error is possible. The V and J genes are TRBV7-3 and TRBJ2-1; D is ambiguous. The CDR3 is 12 residues long. Germline V gene data show CDR1 as SGHTA and CDR2 as FQGTGA. Here the CDR3 DNA reads TGCGCCAGCTCCTCAGCGAAAAATGAGCAGTTCTTC. Translation: CASSSAKNEQFF.

This clonotype appeared a few times. This sequence joins TRBV12-5 and TRBJ2-7, with 13 bases identical to TRBD2. The V and J ends lost 4 bases and 4 bases, in that order; junction bases with no gene match: 10. Looked up from germline, CDR1 is LGHNT and CDR2 is FRNRAP. The CDR3 consists of 17 residues. CDR3 sequence (DNA): TGTGCTAGTGGTTCCCGACGGACTAGCGGGAGAAGGTACGAGCAGTACTTC. Translating it yields CASGSRRTSGRRYEQYF.

The genes are TRBV3-1 and TRBJ1-1, with D maybe TRBD1 (6 bases). The V gene's germline CDR1 is LGHDT and CDR2 YNNKEL (reference sequence). Trimming left V 3 bases short and J 5 bases short, with 10 bases between. This CDR3 comprises 13 residues. The CDR3 region is CASSQGAKTEAFF. The CDR3 coding sequence is TGTGCCAGCAGCCAGGGGGCGAAGACTGAAGCTTTCTTT.

The sample holds many counts of this clonotype. The V call is TRBV20-1, the J call TRBJ2-3; TRBD1 or TRBD2 may be the D gene (6 bases each). Trimming removed 5 bases from V and 2 bases from J, with 17 bases in between. This CDR3 comprises 15 residues. Germline assignment: CDR1 DFQATT and CDR2 SNEGSKA (reference sequence). CDR3 sequence: CSAEGRRDTTDTQYF. CDR3 DNA: TGCAGTGCTGAGGGGCGGCGGGACACCACAGATACGCAGTATTTT.

V gene TRBV9 combines with J gene TRBJ1-4, with 12 bases identical to TRBD1. Germline loops: CDR1 SGDLS, CDR2 YYNGEE. Germline trimming cut 3 bases from V and 2 bases from J; bases unmatched to any gene: 5. The length of the CDR3 is 17 residues. The CDR3 loop is CASSEGTGGLTNEKLFF. The CDR3 DNA is TGTGCCAGCAGCGAGGGGACAGGGGGCTTGACTAATGAAAAACTGTTTTTT. Together with reference TRBV9 and TRBJ1-4, the CDR3 gives the full variable domain: DSGVTQTPKHLITATGQRVTLRCSPRSGDLSVYWYQQSLDQGLQFLIQYYNGEERAKGNILERFSAQQFPDLHSELNLSSLELGDSALYFCASSEGTGGLTNEKLFFGSGTQLSVL.